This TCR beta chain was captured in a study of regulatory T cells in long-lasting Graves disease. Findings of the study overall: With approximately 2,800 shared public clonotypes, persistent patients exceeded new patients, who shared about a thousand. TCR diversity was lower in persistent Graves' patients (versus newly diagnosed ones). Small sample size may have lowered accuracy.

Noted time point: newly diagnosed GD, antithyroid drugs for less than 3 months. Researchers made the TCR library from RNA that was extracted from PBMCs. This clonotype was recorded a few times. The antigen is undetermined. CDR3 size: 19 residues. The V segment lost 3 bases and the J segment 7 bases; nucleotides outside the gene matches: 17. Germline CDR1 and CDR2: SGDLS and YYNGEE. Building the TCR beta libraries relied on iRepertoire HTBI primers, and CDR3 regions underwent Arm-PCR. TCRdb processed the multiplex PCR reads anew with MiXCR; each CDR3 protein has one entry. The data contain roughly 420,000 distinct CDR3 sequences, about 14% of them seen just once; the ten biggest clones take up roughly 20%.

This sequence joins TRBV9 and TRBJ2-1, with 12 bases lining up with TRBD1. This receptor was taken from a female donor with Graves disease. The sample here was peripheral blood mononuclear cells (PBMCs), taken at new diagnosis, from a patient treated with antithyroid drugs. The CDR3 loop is CASSETGTGGAKVDNEQFF. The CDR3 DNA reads TGTGCCAGCAGCGAGACCGGGACAGGGGGCGCTAAGGTCGATAATGAGCAGTTCTTC.